The clone carrying this TCR beta chain was seen repeatedly, ten times or more. Its antigen is currently unknown. This record comes from a study of blood T cells in healthy people across ages. Notes on the study in general: A conclusive naive versus antigen-experienced comparison was prevented by the unsorted PBMCs. Per million T cells, TCR beta diversity dropped about linearly as age rose.

Next came a second PCR, run for about 6 to 12 cycles, which used a sample-barcoded 5' primer along with a J-beta primer mix. A template-switch adaptor containing 12 random nucleotides labeled each cDNA molecule. TCRdb used MiXCR to reprocess the 5' RACE reads, holding one entry per CDR3 protein. Of 1.5 million to 2 million distinct CDR3 sequences listed, roughly 27% were seen once; the top ten hold approximately 7.7%. CDR1 and CDR2 (germline): SGHRS, YFSETQ. The CDR3 extends over 15 amino acids. The trim removed 3 bases at V and 2 bases at J, leaving 3 bases unmatched. The chain links TRBV5-1 to TRBJ2-1, with TRBD1 matching 9 bases. The TCR originated in a woman aged 30 to 39 in good health. Sequencing was performed on blood. The CDR3 spells CASSSDRGTYNEQFF. As DNA, the CDR3 is TGCGCCAGCAGCTCGGACAGGGGTACCTACAATGAGCAGTTCTTC.